Following are 32 T cell receptor beta chains from one sample sequenced in a study of cytomegalovirus exposure and HLA in healthy donors. PCR was performed using 60 Vbeta and 13 Jbeta primers. Method: immunoSEQ multiplex PCR; TCRdb's copy keeps in-frame clones and lacks some. The top ten hold approximately 5.6% of the sample, which has some 41,000 clones, 45% to 60% seen once. The sample taken for sequencing was PBMCs. Receptors were obtained from a man aged 60 to 75 in good health and CMV-seronegative.

The chain is built from TRBV5-4 and TRBJ1-2; tentative D call: TRBD1 (5 bases). This CDR3 region has 15 residues. V lost 2 bases to trimming and J lost 4 bases, with 15 bases between them. Germline V gives CDR1 SGHNT, CDR2 YYREEE (reference sequence). CDR3 region: CASSLSGLSSYGYTF. The CDR3 nucleotides read TGTGCCAGCAGCTTATCAGGGTTATCTAGCTATGGCTACACCTTC.

V usage is TRBV4-2 and J usage is TRBJ1-5, with TRBD1 as a possible D gene (5 bases). The CDR3 is made up of 15 amino acids. Looked up from germline, CDR1 is LGHNA and CDR2 is YNFKEQ. V shed 4 bases and J shed 1 base, with 11 bases lying between them. The CDR3 reads CASSRTKASNQPQHF. The CDR3 DNA sequence: TGTGCCAGCAGCCGGACAAAAGCAAGCAATCAGCCCCAGCATTTT.

This chain connects TRBV5-1 to TRBJ2-5; D gene unclear. Germline-derived CDR1 and CDR2 are SGHRS and YFSETQ. The CDR3 runs 13 residues. V was trimmed by 0 bases and J by 1 base, leaving 4 bases between them. The CDR3 sequence is CASSLGLQETQYF. Written as DNA, the CDR3 is TGCGCCAGCAGCTTGGGGCTCCAAGAGACCCAGTACTTC.

V gene TRBV7-3 combines with J gene TRBJ2-7; 8 bases are a match to TRBD2. The CDR3 is 14 amino acids. With V trimmed by 5 bases and J by 3 bases, 6 bases remained unmatched. Germline-derived CDR1 and CDR2 are SGHTA and FQGTGA. The CDR3 DNA sequence: TGTGCCAGCAGCCCAACCGGGACTAGCTACGAGCAGTACTTC. It yields the protein CASSPTGTSYEQYF.

The chain uses TRBV30 and TRBJ2-1; possibly TRBD2 for D (6 bases). Trimming left V 7 bases short and J 3 bases short, with 19 bases between. The CDR3 runs to 15 residues. Germline V gene data show CDR1 as GTSNPN and CDR2 as SVGIG (reference sequence). Written as DNA, the CDR3 is TGTGCCTCCCAGGAGGGCAGTTGGGACTACAATGAGCAGTTCTTC. Translation: CASQEGSWDYNEQFF.

This clone was counted once. The chain combines TRBV7-9 with TRBJ2-1; 14 bases align to TRBD2. Germline trimming cut 3 bases from V and 9 bases from J; bases unmatched to any gene: 7. The germline V gene encodes CDR1 SEHNR and CDR2 FQNEAQ (reference sequence). This CDR3 contains 16 residues. CDR3 sequence: CASSFPGLAGVSEQFF. CDR3 DNA sequence: TGTGCCAGCAGCTTCCCGGGACTAGCGGGAGTCTCTGAGCAGTTCTTC.

There are a few counts of this clone. The chain couples TRBV11-2 to TRBJ2-7; 8 bases map to TRBD2. The CDR3 totals 16 residues. V lost 3 bases to trimming and J lost 9 bases; unmatched junction nucleotides: 16. CDR1 is SGHAT, CDR2 FQNNGV, per germline. Written as DNA, the CDR3 is TGTGCCAGCAGCTTTTTACCACCTTCGGGAGGGACACCGCAGTACTTC. This encodes CASSFLPPSGGTPQYF.

The rearrangement uses TRBV4-2 and TRBJ2-7, with 7 bases aligning to TRBD2. The CDR3 length is 16 residues. Germline values: CDR1 LGHNA, CDR2 YNFKEQ. V lost 0 bases to trimming and J lost 6 bases; unmatched junction nucleotides: 11. DNA of the CDR3: TGTGCCAGCAGCCAAGAACCTTCGGGAGGACCATCCGAGCAGTACTTC. Residues: CASSQEPSGGPSEQYF.

The J gene is TRBJ2-6, the V gene TRBV28, with 7 bases lining up with TRBD2. V trimming: 6 bases; J trimming: 2 bases; junction bases outside the gene matches: 4. CDR1 and CDR2 (germline): MDHEN, SYDVKM. The CDR3 spans 15 residues. The CDR3 DNA reads as TGTGCCAGCAGCTCCGGGGGGACTGGGGCCAACGTCCTGACTTTC. It encodes CASSSGGTGANVLTF. Full variable domain (outside the CDR3, taken from reference TRBV28 and TRBJ2-6): DVKVTQSSRYLVKRTGEKVFLECVQDMDHENMFWYRQDPGLGLRLIYFSYDVKMKEKGDIPEGYSVSREKKERFSLILESASTNQTSMYLCASSSGGTGANVLTFGAGSRLTVL.

This clone came up a few times. V and J are TRBV7-2 and TRBJ1-5; D is ambiguous. Germline V gives CDR1 SGHTA, CDR2 FQGNSA. The CDR3 length is 12 residues. Trimming cost V 4 bases and J 5 bases, with 6 bases left between them. The CDR3 loop reads CASSSIDQPQHF. DNA for the CDR3: TGTGCCAGCAGCTCGATAGATCAGCCCCAGCATTTT.

This chain connects TRBV7-9 to TRBJ2-7; 11 nucleotides align to TRBD2. V shed 3 bases and J 5 bases; nucleotides not matched to a gene: 3. CDR3 length: 14 amino acids. Germline assignment: CDR1 SEHNR and CDR2 FQNEAQ (reference sequence). CDR3 region: CASSFSGRVNEQYF. The CDR3 coding sequence is TGTGCCAGCAGCTTTAGCGGGAGGGTGAACGAGCAGTACTTC.

Only a few counts were recorded for this clone. The chain links TRBV29-1 to TRBJ2-7, with TRBD1 identical over 8 bases. From germline, CDR1 is SQVTM and CDR2 ANQGSEA. V was pared by 2 bases and J by 2 bases, with 8 bases of the junction left unmatched. CDR3 length: 15 residues. This CDR3 is CSVELVGQGTYEQYF. DNA of the CDR3: TGCAGCGTTGAACTTGTAGGACAGGGAACCTACGAGCAGTACTTC.

Only a few counts were recorded for this clone. The V gene is TRBV28, the J gene TRBJ1-5; a weak D match, TRBD1 (5 bases). Germline lookup yields CDR1 MDHEN and CDR2 SYDVKM. V lost 3 bases and J 3 bases, leaving 9 bases between the germline ends. The CDR3 covers 14 residues. The CDR3 protein is CASSFGGDNQPQHF. DNA for the CDR3: TGTGCCAGCAGTTTTGGAGGGGACAATCAGCCCCAGCATTTT.

This clone was counted between two and nine times. The rearrangement uses TRBV5-8 and TRBJ2-1, with 8 positions matching TRBD1. The germline CDR1 and CDR2 sequences are SGHTS and YDEGEE. The CDR3 runs 17 residues. Trimming cost V 4 bases and J 0 bases; bases outside gene matches: 9. Here the CDR3 reads CASSPSRDRSSYNEQFF. The CDR3 bases are TGTGCCAGCAGCCCGTCCCGGGACAGGAGCTCCTACAATGAGCAGTTCTTC.

The V call is TRBV15, the J call TRBJ2-6; D gene uncertain. Trimming cost V 6 bases and J 0 bases, with 6 bases left between them. The CDR3 is 14 residues long. CDR1 is LNHNV and CDR2 is YYDKDF in the germline V gene (reference sequence). Here the CDR3 DNA reads TGTGCCACCAGTGTCGTCTCTGGGGCCAACGTCCTGACTTTC. This sequence encodes CATSVVSGANVLTF. The full variable domain, its missing parts supplied by reference TRBV15 and TRBJ2-6, is DAMVIQNPRYQVTQFGKPVTLSCSQTLNHNVMYWYQQKSSQAPKLLFHYYDKDFNNEADTPDNFQSRRPNTSFCFLDIRSPGLGDTAMYLCATSVVSGANVLTFGAGSRLTVL.

The CDR3 DNA sequence: TGTGCCAGCTTGCCGACCGCCGGGTCGGAAAAACTGTTTTTT. It yields the protein CASLPTAGSEKLFF. The chain uses TRBV7-9 and TRBJ1-4; D remains ambiguous. This CDR3 has 14 amino acids. The germline V gene has CDR1 SEHNR and CDR2 FQNEAQ (reference sequence). V was trimmed by 8 bases and J by 8 bases, leaving 18 bases between them.

The J gene is TRBJ1-1, the V gene TRBV29-1; 9 bases fit TRBD1. The CDR3 has 15 residues. V lost 4 bases and J lost 5; bases outside the gene matches: 11. Per germline, CDR1 SQVTM and CDR2 ANQGSEA. In nucleotides, the CDR3 is TGCAGCGTTGGGGACAACAGGGGGCGGGTTACTGAAGCTTTCTTT. Protein: CSVGDNRGRVTEAFF.

This clone was detected only a few times. This chain connects TRBV7-6 to TRBJ1-1; possibly TRBD1 for D (5 bases). This CDR3 contains 12 residues. V lost 6 bases and J 8 bases, leaving 13 bases between the germline ends. CDR1 is SGHVS and CDR2 is FNYEAQ in the germline V gene. As DNA, the CDR3 is TGTGCCAGCAGTCAGGGTGGCGGCGAAGCTTTCTTT. Encoded protein: CASSQGGGEAFF.

V gene TRBV7-6 combines with J gene TRBJ2-7, with D unclear. The germline gives CDR1 SGHVS, CDR2 FNYEAQ. V was pared by 1 base and J by 6 bases, with 13 bases between. There are 14 residues in the CDR3. The DNA of the CDR3 is TGTGCCAGCAGCTTAGAAACGTTGAGAAGCGAGCAGTACTTC. Amino acid sequence: CASSLETLRSEQYF. Full variable domain (outside the CDR3, taken from reference TRBV7-6 and TRBJ2-7): GAGVSQSPRYKVTKRGQDVALRCDPISGHVSLYWYRQALGQGPEFLTYFNYEAQQDKSGLPNDRFSAERPEGSISTLTIQRTEQRDSAMYRCASSLETLRSEQYFGPGTRLTVT.

This clone came up a few times. The genes are TRBV5-1 and TRBJ2-5, with 9 bases identical to TRBD2. Germline V gene data show CDR1 as SGHRS and CDR2 as YFSETQ. V trimming: 0 bases; J trimming: 5 bases; junction bases outside the gene matches: 8. This CDR3 region has 16 residues. CDR3 in DNA: TGCGCCAGCAGCTTGGAGGCTAGCGGGATGGGCGAGACCCAGTACTTC. This translates into CASSLEASGMGETQYF. The whole variable domain, remainder taken from reference TRBV5-1 and TRBJ2-5, is KAGVTQTPRYLIKTRGQQVTLSCSPISGHRSVSWYQQTPGQGLQFLFEYFSETQRNKGNFPGRFSGRQFSNSRSEMNVSTLELGDSALYLCASSLEASGMGETQYFGPGTRLLVL.

The J gene is TRBJ1-1, the V gene TRBV4-2, with a weak D call TRBD1 (5 bases). The V gene lost 1 base and the J gene lost 6 bases, with 12 bases spanning the gap. From germline, CDR1 is LGHNA and CDR2 YNFKEQ. The CDR3 sequence is 14 residues long. CDR3 sequence: CASSQGEVTAEAFF. The CDR3 nucleotides are TGTGCCAGCAGCCAAGGGGAAGTGACAGCTGAAGCTTTCTTT.

This clone appeared a few times. The V and J genes are TRBV2 and TRBJ1-3; no clear D. Germline CDR1 SNHLY, CDR2 FYNNEI. The CDR3 covers 16 residues. Trimming took off 6 bases at V and 1 base at J, with 16 bases between the two ends. The CDR3 protein is CASSLQRDPSGNTIYF. For the CDR3, the DNA is TGTGCCAGCAGCCTTCAGAGGGATCCATCTGGAAACACCATATATTTT. Variable domain in full (rest from reference TRBV2 and TRBJ1-3): EPEVTQTPSHQVTQMGQEVILRCVPISNHLYFYWYRQILGQKVEFLVSFYNNEISEKSEIFDDQFSVERPDGSNFTLKIRSTKLEDSAMYFCASSLQRDPSGNTIYFGEGSWLTVV.

The chain uses TRBV6-5 and TRBJ1-2; 8 bases agree with TRBD1. This CDR3 has 14 amino acids. V lost 5 bases and J lost 5; bases outside the gene matches: 7. Germline-derived CDR1 and CDR2 are MNHEY and SVGAGI. CDR3 coding DNA: TGTGCCAGCAGTCGGGCCGGGACAGGATATGGCTACACCTTC. Translation gives CASSRAGTGYGYTF.

This clone was observed a few times. The rearrangement joins TRBV2 to TRBJ2-5; TRBD2 might be the D (6 bases). V was trimmed by 8 bases and J by 6 bases, leaving 19 bases between them. The V gene's germline CDR1 is SNHLY and CDR2 FYNNEI. The CDR3 extends over 14 amino acids. The CDR3 region has the DNA TGTGCCAGCGGGAGGACCTCCGCCGGAAAGACCCAGTACTTC. Translated, it gives CASGRTSAGKTQYF.

The genes are TRBV5-1 and TRBJ2-3; TRBD2 is a possible D gene (6 bases). Germline V gene lookup returns CDR1 SGHRS and CDR2 YFSETQ. CDR3 length: 14 residues. V gave up 4 bases and J gave up 6 bases, with 15 bases separating them. The DNA for the CDR3 is TGCGCCAGCAGCACCCAGACTAGTTCCGATACGCAGTATTTT. Protein: CASSTQTSSDTQYF.

This clone is medium-sized by share. V usage is TRBV28 and J usage is TRBJ2-1, with D possibly matching TRBD2 (5 bases). Germline lookup yields CDR1 MDHEN and CDR2 SYDVKM. Trimming removed 7 bases at V and 8 bases at J, with 21 bases between. CDR3 length: 15 amino acids. The CDR3 loop reads CASTHRALDLYEQFF. The CDR3 nucleotides are TGTGCCAGCACCCACCGGGCACTAGATCTCTATGAGCAGTTCTTC.

This clone was counted between two and nine times. V and J are TRBV28 and TRBJ2-7, with a weak D call TRBD2 (5 bases). Per the germline V gene, CDR1 is MDHEN and CDR2 is SYDVKM. The CDR3 consists of 16 residues. V shed 4 bases and J shed 0 bases, with 16 bases lying between them. The DNA for the CDR3 is TGTGCCAGCAGTTATCCCCTCAGCGGCCCCTCCTACGAGCAGTACTTC. Its translation is CASSYPLSGPSYEQYF.

This clone was counted a few times. The rearrangement links TRBV5-1 to TRBJ1-4; 8 bases are a match to TRBD1. Germline CDR1 SGHRS, CDR2 YFSETQ. The CDR3 covers 14 residues. Trimming at V came to 4 bases and at J to 8 bases, leaving 7 bases not matched to a gene. The DNA of the CDR3 is TGCGCCAGCAGCCCCGGGACAGGAGGAGAAAAACTGTTTTTT. Its protein is CASSPGTGGEKLFF.

J is TRBJ1-1 and V is TRBV2, with 7 bases fitting TRBD1. Trimming at V came to 4 bases and at J to 1 base, leaving 0 bases not matched to a gene. The CDR3 sequence is 13 residues long. CDR1 and CDR2 (germline): SNHLY, FYNNEI. The DNA of the CDR3 is TGTGCCAGCAGTGGGGACAGGAACACTGAAGCTTTCTTT. Its protein is CASSGDRNTEAFF. The entire variable domain, with the rest obtained from reference TRBV2 and TRBJ1-1, is as follows: EPEVTQTPSHQVTQMGQEVILRCVPISNHLYFYWYRQILGQKVEFLVSFYNNEISEKSEIFDDQFSVERPDGSNFTLKIRSTKLEDSAMYFCASSGDRNTEAFFGQGTRLTVV.

V usage is TRBV11-3 and J usage is TRBJ2-1; 8 positions agree with TRBD1. The germline gives CDR1 SGHNT, CDR2 YENEEA. The CDR3 has 15 residues. The V and J ends lost 5 bases and 6 bases, in that order; junction bases with no gene match: 9. The CDR3 is CASSLGQGELNEQFF. CDR3 sequence (DNA): TGTGCCAGCAGCCTAGGACAGGGAGAACTCAATGAGCAGTTCTTC.

The CDR3 here is CAWSHSGTGDTYEQYF. CDR3 nucleotides: TGTGCCTGGAGTCACTCCGGGACAGGGGATACCTACGAGCAGTACTTC. The chain employs TRBV30 and TRBJ2-7; 10 nucleotides agree with TRBD1. Germline values: CDR1 GTSNPN, CDR2 SVGIG (reference sequence). With V trimmed by 2 bases and J by 2 bases, 9 bases remained unmatched. This CDR3 comprises 16 residues.

V is TRBV14 and J is TRBJ2-5, with 7 nucleotides matching TRBD2. This CDR3 has 14 amino acids. V gave up 1 base and J gave up 5 bases; unmatched junction bases: 4. Germline CDR1 is SGHDN and CDR2 is FVKESK. CDR3 residues: CASSQARGGETQYF. The CDR3 region has the DNA TGTGCCAGCAGCCAAGCCCGGGGAGGGGAGACCCAGTACTTC.